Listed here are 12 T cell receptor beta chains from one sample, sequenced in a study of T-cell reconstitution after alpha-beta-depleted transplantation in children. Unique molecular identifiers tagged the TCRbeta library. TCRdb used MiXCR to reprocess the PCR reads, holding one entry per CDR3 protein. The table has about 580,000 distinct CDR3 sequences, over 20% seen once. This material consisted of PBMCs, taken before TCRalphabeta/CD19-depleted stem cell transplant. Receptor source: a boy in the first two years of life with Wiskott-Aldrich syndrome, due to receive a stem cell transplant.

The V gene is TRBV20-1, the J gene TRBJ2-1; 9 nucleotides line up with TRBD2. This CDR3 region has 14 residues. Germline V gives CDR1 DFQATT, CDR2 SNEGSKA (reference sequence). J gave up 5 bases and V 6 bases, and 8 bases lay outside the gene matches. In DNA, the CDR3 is TGCAGTGCCCAGAGACTAGCGGACAACAATGAGCAGTTCTTC. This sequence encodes CSAQRLADNNEQFF.

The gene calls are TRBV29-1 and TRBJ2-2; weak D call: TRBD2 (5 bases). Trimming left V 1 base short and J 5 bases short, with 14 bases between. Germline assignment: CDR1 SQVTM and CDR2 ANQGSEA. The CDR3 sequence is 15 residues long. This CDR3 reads CSVEVSLRRTGELFF. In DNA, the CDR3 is TGCAGCGTTGAAGTAAGCTTAAGGAGGACCGGGGAGCTGTTTTTT.

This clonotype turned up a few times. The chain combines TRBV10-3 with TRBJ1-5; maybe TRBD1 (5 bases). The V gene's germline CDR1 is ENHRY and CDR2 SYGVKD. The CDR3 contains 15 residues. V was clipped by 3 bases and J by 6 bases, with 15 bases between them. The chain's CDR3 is CAISDVKTEGQPQHF. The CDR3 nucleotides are TGTGCCATCAGTGACGTCAAGACAGAGGGTCAGCCCCAGCATTTT.

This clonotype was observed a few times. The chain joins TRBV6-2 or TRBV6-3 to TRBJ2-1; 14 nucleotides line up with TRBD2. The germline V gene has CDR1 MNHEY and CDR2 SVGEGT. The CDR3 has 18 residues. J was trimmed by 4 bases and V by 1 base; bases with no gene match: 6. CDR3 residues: CASSYLRLAGGKYNEQFF. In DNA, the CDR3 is TGTGCCAGCAGTTACTTAAGACTAGCGGGAGGGAAATACAATGAGCAGTTCTTC.

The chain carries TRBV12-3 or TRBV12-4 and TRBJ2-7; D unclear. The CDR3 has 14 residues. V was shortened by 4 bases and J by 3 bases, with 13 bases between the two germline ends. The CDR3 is CASSWLGPNYEQYF. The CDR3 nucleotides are TGTGCCAGCAGTTGGCTGGGCCCCAACTACGAGCAGTACTTC.

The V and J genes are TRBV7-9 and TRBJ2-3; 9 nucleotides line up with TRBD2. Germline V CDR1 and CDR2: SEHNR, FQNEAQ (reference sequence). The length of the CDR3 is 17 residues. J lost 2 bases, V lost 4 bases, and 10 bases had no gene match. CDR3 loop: CASSSPLTSGITDTQYF. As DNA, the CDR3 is TGTGCCAGCAGCTCACCACTGACTAGCGGAATCACAGATACGCAGTATTTT. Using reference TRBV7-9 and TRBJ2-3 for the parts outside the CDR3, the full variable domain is DTGVSQNPRHKITKRGQNVTFRCDPISEHNRLYWYRQTLGQGPEFLTYFQNEAQLEKSRLLSDRFSAERPKGSFSTLEIQRTEQGDSAMYLCASSSPLTSGITDTQYFGPGTRLTVL.

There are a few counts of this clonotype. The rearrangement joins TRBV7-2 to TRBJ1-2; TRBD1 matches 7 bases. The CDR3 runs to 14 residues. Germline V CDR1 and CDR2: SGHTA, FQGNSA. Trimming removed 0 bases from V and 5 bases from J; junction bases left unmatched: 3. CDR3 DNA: TGTGCCAGCAGCTTAGCCCAACAGGGGTATGGCTACACCTTC. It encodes CASSLAQQGYGYTF.

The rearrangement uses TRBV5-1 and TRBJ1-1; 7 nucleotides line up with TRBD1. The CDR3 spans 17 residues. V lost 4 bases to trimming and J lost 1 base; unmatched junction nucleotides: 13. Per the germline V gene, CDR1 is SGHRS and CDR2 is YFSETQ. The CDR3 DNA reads TGCGCCAGCAGCCCAATCAAACCGGGACAGAGGAACACTGAAGCTTTCTTT. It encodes CASSPIKPGQRNTEAFF.

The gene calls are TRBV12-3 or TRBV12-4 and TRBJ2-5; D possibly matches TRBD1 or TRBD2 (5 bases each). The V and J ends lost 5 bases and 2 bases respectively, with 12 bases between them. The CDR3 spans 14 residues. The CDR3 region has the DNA TGTGCCAGCAGTCATCGGGACGCTCAAGAGACCCAGTACTTC. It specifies CASSHRDAQETQYF.

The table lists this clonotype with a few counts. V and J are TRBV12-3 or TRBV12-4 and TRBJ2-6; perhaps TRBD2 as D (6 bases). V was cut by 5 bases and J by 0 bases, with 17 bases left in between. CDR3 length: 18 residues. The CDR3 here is CASSPGVSGVSGANVLTF. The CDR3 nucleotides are TGTGCCAGCAGTCCCGGTGTTAGCGGAGTCTCTGGGGCCAACGTCCTGACTTTC.

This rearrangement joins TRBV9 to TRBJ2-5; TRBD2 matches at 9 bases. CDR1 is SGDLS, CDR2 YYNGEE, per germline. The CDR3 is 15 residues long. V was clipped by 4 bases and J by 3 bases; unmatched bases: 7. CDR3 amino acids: CASSPSGRIEETQYF. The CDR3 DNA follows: TGTGCCAGCAGCCCGAGCGGGAGGATCGAAGAGACCCAGTACTTC.

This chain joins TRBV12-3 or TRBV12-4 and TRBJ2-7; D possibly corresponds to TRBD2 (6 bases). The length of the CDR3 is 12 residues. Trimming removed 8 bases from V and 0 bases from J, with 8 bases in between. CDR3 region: CASGGLSYEQYF. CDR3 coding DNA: TGTGCCAGCGGGGGACTCTCCTACGAGCAGTACTTC.